This TCR beta chain was recorded in a study of blood T cell repertoires in COVID-19. Study-wide context: The cDNA or gDNA used as material had been derived from T cells, B-cell-depleted T cells, or PBMCs.

Original handling: Reference gene primer amplification gave nucleated cell count estimates. Assay: immunoSEQ multiplex PCR; the TCRdb copy retains only in-frame clones and omits some. V, J and clone size derive from that table, while D and trimming were established from the DNA sequence. This sample yields fewer than 400,000 clones, of which roughly 90% are seen a single time; 2.9% belongs to the top ten. J gave up 4 bases and V 7 bases, and 11 bases lay outside the gene matches. Per germline, CDR1 LNHDA and CDR2 SQIVND (reference sequence). The CDR3 covers 16 residues. This clonotype originated in a woman younger than 45 with COVID-19, enrolled during active disease. Sequences were obtained from peripheral blood. This chain uses TRBV19 with TRBJ1-1, with 11 bases aligning to TRBD1. CDR3 nucleotide sequence: TGTGCCAGTACTCAACTGAGGGGACAGGGGGGCACTGAAGCTTTCTTT. Translating gives CASTQLRGQGGTEAFF. Looking up the rest from reference TRBV19 and TRBJ1-1 gives the full variable domain: DGGITQSPKYLFRKEGQNVTLSCEQNLNHDAMYWYRQDPGQGLRLIYYSQIVNDFQKGDIAEGYSVSREKKESFPLTVTSAQKNPTAFYLCASTQLRGQGGTEAFFGQGTRLTVV.